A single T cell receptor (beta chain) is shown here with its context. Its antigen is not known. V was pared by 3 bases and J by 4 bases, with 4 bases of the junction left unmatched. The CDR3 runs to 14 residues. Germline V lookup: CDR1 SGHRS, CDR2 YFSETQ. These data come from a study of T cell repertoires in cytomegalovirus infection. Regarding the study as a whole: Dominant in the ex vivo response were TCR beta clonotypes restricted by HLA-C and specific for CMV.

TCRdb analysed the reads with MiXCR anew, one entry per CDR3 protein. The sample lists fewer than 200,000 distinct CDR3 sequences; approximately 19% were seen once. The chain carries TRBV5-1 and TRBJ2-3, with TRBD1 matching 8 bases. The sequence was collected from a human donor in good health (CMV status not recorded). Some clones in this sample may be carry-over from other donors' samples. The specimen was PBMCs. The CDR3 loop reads CASSWTGLADTQYF. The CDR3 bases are TGCGCCAGCAGCTGGACAGGGCTGGCAGATACGCAGTATTTT.